The 19 T cell receptor beta chains below come from one sample, sequenced in a study of regulatory T cells in long-lasting Graves disease. iRepertoire HTBI primers and Arm-PCR of CDR3 regions built TCR beta libraries. TCRdb fed the multiplex PCR reads into MiXCR, producing one record per CDR3 protein. The sample yields roughly 610,000 distinct CDR3 sequences, roughly 15% seen once. Time point given: newly diagnosed GD, antithyroid drugs for less than 3 months. Extracted RNA from PBMCs served as the source of the TCR library. The same data also went into a second study, on T cells in Graves' hyperthyroidism and ophthalmopathy.

The sample was peripheral blood mononuclear cells (PBMCs), taken at new diagnosis, from a patient treated with antithyroid drugs. These TCRs come from a young man with Graves disease.

This clonotype appeared many times. The V and J genes are TRBV5-1 and TRBJ2-7, with TRBD1 matching 10 bases. The germline gives CDR1 SGHRS, CDR2 YFSETQ. The CDR3 sequence is 15 residues long. Trimming cost V 5 bases and J 7 bases; bases outside gene matches: 12. The CDR3 nucleotides are TGCGCCAGCAGTTCGGACAGGGGGAATTTGGGTGAGCAGTACTTC. Translation gives CASSSDRGNLGEQYF.

The chain's CDR3 is CAWSKTGGEQETQYF. In DNA, the CDR3 is TGTGCCTGGAGCAAGACAGGGGGCGAGCAAGAGACCCAGTACTTC. The chain recombines TRBV30 with TRBJ2-5; 10 nucleotides line up with TRBD1. V was pared by 3 bases and J by 2 bases, with 6 bases of the junction left unmatched. Germline V CDR1 and CDR2: GTSNPN, SVGIG (reference sequence). This CDR3 spans 15 amino acids.

V gene TRBV27 combines with J gene TRBJ2-1; 10 bases fit TRBD1. The CDR3 covers 13 residues. Trimming removed 6 bases from V and 8 bases from J; junction bases left unmatched: 4. CDR1 and CDR2 (germline): MNHEY, SMNVEV (reference sequence). The CDR3 coding sequence is TGTGCCAGCAGGGGACAGGGGCTCGATGAGCAGTTCTTC. It specifies CASRGQGLDEQFF.

This chain connects TRBV11-2 to TRBJ2-1, with D possibly TRBD2 on 5 matching bases. The CDR3 has 15 amino acids. The V and J ends lost 1 base and 9 bases respectively, with 16 bases between them. The germline CDR1 and CDR2 sequences are SGHAT and FQNNGV. The CDR3 reads CASSLAPQMGSEQFF. CDR3 nucleotides: TGTGCCAGCAGCTTAGCGCCCCAGATGGGGAGTGAGCAGTTCTTC.

The table lists this clonotype with many counts. The rearrangement links TRBV11-2 to TRBJ2-1, with 8 bases that match TRBD2. Germline V lookup: CDR1 SGHAT, CDR2 FQNNGV. V lost 1 base to trimming and J lost 5 bases; unmatched junction nucleotides: 4. This CDR3 region has 15 residues. The CDR3 loop reads CASSLGIAGHNEQFF. CDR3 DNA: TGTGCCAGCAGCTTAGGGATAGCGGGACACAATGAGCAGTTCTTC.

In its sample, this clonotype was seen a few times. V gene TRBV5-1 combines with J gene TRBJ2-7; the D is unclear. The ends were cut back, 0 bases at V and 0 bases at J, with 10 bases in the middle. The CDR3 extends over 15 amino acids. Germline CDR1 reads SGHRS; CDR2 reads YFSETQ. The CDR3 bases are TGCGCCAGCAGCTTGGAGGCGGTGAGCTCCTACGAGCAGTACTTC. Residues: CASSLEAVSSYEQYF.

This clonotype showed up just a few times. The J gene is TRBJ2-7, the V gene TRBV5-6; TRBD1 might be the D (6 bases). Trimming stripped 6 bases from V and 0 bases from J, with 13 bases between. The V gene's germline CDR1 is SGHDT and CDR2 YYEEEE. The CDR3 has 14 amino acids. The CDR3 DNA is TGTGCCAGCAAAAAGCAGGGGCCCTCCTACGAGCAGTACTTC. This sequence encodes CASKKQGPSYEQYF.

This clonotype has just a few counts. J is TRBJ2-6 and V is TRBV7-9; 8 bases align to TRBD2. Losses at the gene ends were 5 bases for V and 4 bases for J; bases not matched to a gene: 19. This CDR3 contains 20 residues. From germline, CDR1 is SEHNR and CDR2 FQNEAQ (reference sequence). DNA for the CDR3: TGTGCCAGCAGCCGAATATCGGGACTAGTCTACCCACTCGGGGCCAACGTCCTGACTTTC. It codes for CASSRISGLVYPLGANVLTF.

The chain has TRBV5-1 and TRBJ2-2, with D possibly matching TRBD1 (6 bases). Germline values: CDR1 SGHRS, CDR2 YFSETQ. The CDR3 runs 16 residues. Trimming took off 5 bases at V and 2 bases at J, with 16 bases between the two ends. The CDR3 protein is CASSAGLGANTGELFF. The CDR3 DNA is TGCGCCAGCAGTGCGGGTCTGGGGGCTAACACCGGGGAGCTGTTTTTT.

This clonotype was found a few times. CDR3: CSVRENLGNEQYF. CDR3 bases: TGCAGCGTTCGCGAAAACCTCGGGAACGAGCAGTACTTC. The chain has TRBV29-1 and TRBJ2-7; weak D call: TRBD2 (5 bases). The CDR3 runs to 13 residues. V lost 5 bases and J lost 5, with 16 bases in between. Germline values: CDR1 SQVTM, CDR2 ANQGSEA.

This clonotype has only a few counts. The V and J genes are TRBV3-1 and TRBJ1-2, with 9 bases matching TRBD1. The V gene end was trimmed by 2 bases and the J gene end by 3 bases; junction bases not matched to a gene: 7. CDR3 size: 16 residues. Germline V gene lookup returns CDR1 LGHDT and CDR2 YNNKEL (reference sequence). CDR3 loop: CASSQWGRQGDYGYTF. As DNA, the CDR3 is TGTGCCAGCAGCCAATGGGGGAGACAGGGGGACTATGGCTACACCTTC.

The V and J genes are TRBV6-1 and TRBJ1-5; D unclear. The germline V gene encodes CDR1 MNHNS and CDR2 SASEGT. The CDR3 contains 15 residues. Trimming removed 8 bases from V and 0 bases from J, with 14 bases in between. CDR3 residues: CASGVTAYSNQPQHF. CDR3 nucleotides: TGTGCCAGCGGTGTAACAGCTTATAGCAATCAGCCCCAGCATTTT.

The table lists this clonotype with a few counts. This chain joins TRBV5-4 and TRBJ2-1; TRBD2 agrees at 7 bases. Trimming removed 4 bases from V and 0 bases from J; junction bases left unmatched: 7. This CDR3 region has 16 residues. CDR1 and CDR2 from the germline V gene are SGHNT and YYREEE (reference sequence). The CDR3 bases are TGTGCCAGCAGCCCTTCAGCGGGGAGCTCCTACAATGAGCAGTTCTTC. This codes for CASSPSAGSSYNEQFF.

CDR3: CASSIDRLNTEAFF. For the CDR3, the DNA is TGTGCCAGTAGTATCGACAGATTGAACACTGAAGCTTTCTTT. The rearrangement links TRBV19 to TRBJ1-1; D is perhaps TRBD1 (5 bases). Trimming took 3 bases from V and 0 from J, leaving 8 bases between them. Germline V CDR1 and CDR2: LNHDA, SQIVND (reference sequence). The CDR3 spans 14 residues.

The chain couples TRBV28 to TRBJ1-4; D is unclear. The CDR3 runs 14 residues. The germline CDR1 and CDR2 sequences are MDHEN and SYDVKM. V was trimmed by 6 bases and J by 7 bases, leaving 15 bases between them. The DNA for the CDR3 is TGTGCCAGCAGGCCCTGGGAACACCGTGAAAAACTGTTTTTT. Its translation is CASRPWEHREKLFF. The variable domain in full, completed from reference TRBV28 and TRBJ1-4, reads DVKVTQSSRYLVKRTGEKVFLECVQDMDHENMFWYRQDPGLGLRLIYFSYDVKMKEKGDIPEGYSVSREKKERFSLILESASTNQTSMYLCASRPWEHREKLFFGSGTQLSVL.

The rearrangement links TRBV27 to TRBJ2-1; D is perhaps TRBD2 (6 bases). Germline CDR1 MNHEY, CDR2 SMNVEV (reference sequence). V lost 5 bases to trimming and J lost 4 bases, with 21 bases between them. This CDR3 has 17 amino acids. CDR3 protein: CASSAGSFIGHYNEQFF. In DNA form, the CDR3 reads TGTGCCAGCAGTGCCGGGAGTTTTATCGGCCATTACAATGAGCAGTTCTTC.

This clonotype was observed a few times. This chain uses TRBV4-1 with TRBJ1-2; D unclear. CDR3 length: 16 residues. V lost 1 base and J lost 4, with 16 bases in between. CDR1 and CDR2 from the germline V gene are MGHRA and YSYEKL. Here the CDR3 reads CASSQGGMGYGYGYTF. The CDR3 DNA follows: TGCGCCAGCAGCCAAGGAGGGATGGGGTACGGCTATGGCTACACCTTC.

This chain uses TRBV7-9 with TRBJ2-1; D may be TRBD2 (5 bases). CDR1 is SEHNR, CDR2 FQNEAQ, per germline (reference sequence). This CDR3 comprises 15 residues. Trimming stripped 5 bases from V and 10 bases from J, with 21 bases between. The CDR3 region is CASSPTGGSPREQFF. CDR3 coding DNA: TGTGCCAGCAGCCCCACTGGCGGGTCTCCTCGGGAGCAGTTCTTC.

Comments on this clonotype: A single base separates this from a much larger clone, so it may be a read error. The chain carries TRBV30 and TRBJ2-1, with 9 bases fitting TRBD2. CDR3 length: 14 residues. Germline V gene sequence: CDR1 GTSNPN, CDR2 SVGIG (reference sequence). CDR3 nucleotide sequence: TGTGCCCGGAGTAGCGGGAGCTCCTACAATGAGCAGTTCTTC. Translation: CARSSGSSYNEQFF.